This T cell receptor beta chain was sequenced for a study of cytomegalovirus exposure and HLA in healthy donors. About this clone itself: The antigen remains unidentified.

Study-level results: Associated with cytomegalovirus, according to the listing, were 150 to 200 TCR beta chains.

The PCR had 60 Vbeta and 13 Jbeta primers. Clones were sequenced by immunoSEQ multiplex PCR, and TCRdb holds only the in-frame ones, with some missing. The data show about 120,000 clones, with 60% to 85% seen just once and around 3.3% held by the top ten. Per germline, CDR1 SGHVS and CDR2 FQNEAQ. This CDR3 contains 16 residues. Trimming took 1 base from V and 4 from J; bases not matched to a gene: 9. Sequenced: PBMCs. The receptor was isolated from a woman in her twenties or thirties in good health and CMV-seropositive. The J gene is TRBJ1-1, the V gene TRBV7-8; 7 bases match TRBD1. CDR3 DNA: TGTGCCAGCAGCTTAGTTTACAGGGGAGGTGTCACTGAAGCTTTCTTT. Encoded protein: CASSLVYRGGVTEAFF.